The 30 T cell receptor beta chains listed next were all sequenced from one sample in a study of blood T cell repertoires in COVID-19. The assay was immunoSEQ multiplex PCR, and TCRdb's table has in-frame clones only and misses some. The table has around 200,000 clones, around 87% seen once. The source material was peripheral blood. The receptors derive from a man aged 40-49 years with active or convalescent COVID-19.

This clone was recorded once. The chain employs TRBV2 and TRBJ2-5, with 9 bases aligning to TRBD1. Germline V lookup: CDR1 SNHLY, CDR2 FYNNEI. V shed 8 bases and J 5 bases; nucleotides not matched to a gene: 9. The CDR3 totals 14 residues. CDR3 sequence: CASARDRVSETQYF. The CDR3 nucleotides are TGTGCCAGCGCCCGGGACAGGGTGAGCGAGACCCAGTACTTC. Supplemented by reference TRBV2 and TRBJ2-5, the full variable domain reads EPEVTQTPSHQVTQMGQEVILRCVPISNHLYFYWYRQILGQKVEFLVSFYNNEISEKSEIFDDQFSVERPDGSNFTLKIRSTKLEDSAMYFCASARDRVSETQYFGPGTRLLVL.

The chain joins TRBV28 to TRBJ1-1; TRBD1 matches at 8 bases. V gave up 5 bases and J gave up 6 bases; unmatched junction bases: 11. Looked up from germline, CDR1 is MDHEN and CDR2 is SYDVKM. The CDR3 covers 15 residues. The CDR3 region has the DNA TGTGCCAGCAGTACCACAGGGGGGAATGGGGCTGAAGCTTTCTTT. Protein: CASSTTGGNGAEAFF. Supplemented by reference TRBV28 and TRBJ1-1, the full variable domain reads DVKVTQSSRYLVKRTGEKVFLECVQDMDHENMFWYRQDPGLGLRLIYFSYDVKMKEKGDIPEGYSVSREKKERFSLILESASTNQTSMYLCASSTTGGNGAEAFFGQGTRLTVV.

CDR3 protein: CASSPTGANEKLFF. CDR3 DNA sequence: TGTGCCAGCAGCCCGACAGGGGCTAATGAAAAACTGTTTTTT. The chain employs TRBV28 and TRBJ1-4, with 8 bases matching TRBD1. CDR1 is MDHEN and CDR2 is SYDVKM in the germline V gene. Unmatched junction bases numbered 3, after V lost 6 bases and J lost 3 bases. This CDR3 is 14 amino acids long. Full variable domain (outside the CDR3, taken from reference TRBV28 and TRBJ1-4): DVKVTQSSRYLVKRTGEKVFLECVQDMDHENMFWYRQDPGLGLRLIYFSYDVKMKEKGDIPEGYSVSREKKERFSLILESASTNQTSMYLCASSPTGANEKLFFGSGTQLSVL.

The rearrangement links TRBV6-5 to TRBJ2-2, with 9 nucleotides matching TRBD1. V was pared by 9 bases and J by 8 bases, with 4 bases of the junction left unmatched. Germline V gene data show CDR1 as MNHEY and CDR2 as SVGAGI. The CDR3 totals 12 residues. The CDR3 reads CASGTGLGELFF. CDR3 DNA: TGTGCCAGTGGGACAGGGCTTGGGGAGCTGTTTTTT.

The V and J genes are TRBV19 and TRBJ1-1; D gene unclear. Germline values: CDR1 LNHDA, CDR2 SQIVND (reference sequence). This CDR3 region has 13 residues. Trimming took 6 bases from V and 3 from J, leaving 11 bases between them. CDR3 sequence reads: CASSRRVYTEAFF. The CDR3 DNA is TGTGCCAGTAGCCGGAGAGTATACACTGAAGCTTTCTTT. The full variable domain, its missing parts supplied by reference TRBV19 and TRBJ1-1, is DGGITQSPKYLFRKEGQNVTLSCEQNLNHDAMYWYRQDPGQGLRLIYYSQIVNDFQKGDIAEGYSVSREKKESFPLTVTSAQKNPTAFYLCASSRRVYTEAFFGQGTRLTVV.

This CDR3 is CASSISSGLLGEKLFF. CDR3 nucleotide sequence: TGTGCCAGTAGTATATCGTCAGGGTTACTCGGTGAAAAACTGTTTTTT. The V call is TRBV19, the J call TRBJ1-4, with D possibly matching TRBD1 (5 bases). Germline loops: CDR1 LNHDA, CDR2 SQIVND (reference sequence). This CDR3 region has 16 residues. V was trimmed by 2 bases and J by 7 bases, leaving 17 bases between them.

CDR3: CASNRGLGGELFF. The CDR3 bases are TGTGCCAGCAACAGGGGGCTAGGCGGGGAGCTGTTTTTT. The genes are TRBV2 and TRBJ2-2; 9 bases align to TRBD1. CDR1 is SNHLY, CDR2 FYNNEI, per germline. J lost 7 bases, V lost 7 bases, and 4 bases had no gene match. This CDR3 is 13 amino acids long.

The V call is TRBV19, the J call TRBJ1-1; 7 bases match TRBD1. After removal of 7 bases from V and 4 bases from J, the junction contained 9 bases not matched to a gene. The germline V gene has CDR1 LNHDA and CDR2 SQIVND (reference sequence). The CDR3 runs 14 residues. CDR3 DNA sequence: TGTGCCAGTACCCCGACAGGGAGTAGCACTGAAGCTTTCTTT. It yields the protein CASTPTGSSTEAFF. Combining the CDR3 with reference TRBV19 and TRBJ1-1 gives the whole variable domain DGGITQSPKYLFRKEGQNVTLSCEQNLNHDAMYWYRQDPGQGLRLIYYSQIVNDFQKGDIAEGYSVSREKKESFPLTVTSAQKNPTAFYLCASTPTGSSTEAFFGQGTRLTVV.

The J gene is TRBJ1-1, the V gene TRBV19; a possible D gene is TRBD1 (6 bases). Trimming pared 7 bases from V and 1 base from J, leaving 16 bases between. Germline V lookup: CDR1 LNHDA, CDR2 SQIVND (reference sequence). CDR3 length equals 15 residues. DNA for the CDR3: TGTGCCAGTATTAGGAACAGGGCTGGGAACACTGAAGCTTTCTTT. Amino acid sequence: CASIRNRAGNTEAFF.

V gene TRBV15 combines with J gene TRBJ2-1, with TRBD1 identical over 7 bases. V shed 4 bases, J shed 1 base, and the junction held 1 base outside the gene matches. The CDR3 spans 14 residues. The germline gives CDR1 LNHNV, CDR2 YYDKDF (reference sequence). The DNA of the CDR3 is TGTGCCACCAGCACCAGGGGGTCCTACAATGAGCAGTTCTTC. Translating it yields CATSTRGSYNEQFF.

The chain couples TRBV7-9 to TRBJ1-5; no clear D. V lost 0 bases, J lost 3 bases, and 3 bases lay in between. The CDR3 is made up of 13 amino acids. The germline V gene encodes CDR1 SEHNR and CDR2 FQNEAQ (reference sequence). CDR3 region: CASSLAFNQPQHF. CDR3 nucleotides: TGTGCCAGCAGCTTAGCCTTCAATCAGCCCCAGCATTTT.

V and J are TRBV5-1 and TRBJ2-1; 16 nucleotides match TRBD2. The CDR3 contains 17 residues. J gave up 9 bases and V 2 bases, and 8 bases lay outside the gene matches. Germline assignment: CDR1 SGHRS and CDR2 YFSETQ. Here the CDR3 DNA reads TGCGCCAGCAGCTTCTCGGGACTAGCGGGGGGGCAGGGTGAGCAGTTCTTC. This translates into CASSFSGLAGGQGEQFF.

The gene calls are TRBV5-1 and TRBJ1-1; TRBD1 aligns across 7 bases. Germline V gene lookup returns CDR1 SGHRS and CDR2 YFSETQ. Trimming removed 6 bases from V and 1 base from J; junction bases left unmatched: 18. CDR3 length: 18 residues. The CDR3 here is CASTQVTGDLTPNTEAFF. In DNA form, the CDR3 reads TGCGCCAGCACTCAAGTCACAGGGGACCTTACTCCGAACACTGAAGCTTTCTTT.

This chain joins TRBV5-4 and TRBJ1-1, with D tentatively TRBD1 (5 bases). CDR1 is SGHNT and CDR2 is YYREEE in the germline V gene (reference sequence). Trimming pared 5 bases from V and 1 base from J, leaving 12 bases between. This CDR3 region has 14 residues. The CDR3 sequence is CASSSDSRNTEAFF. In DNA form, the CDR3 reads TGTGCCAGCAGTTCCGACAGCAGGAACACTGAAGCTTTCTTT.

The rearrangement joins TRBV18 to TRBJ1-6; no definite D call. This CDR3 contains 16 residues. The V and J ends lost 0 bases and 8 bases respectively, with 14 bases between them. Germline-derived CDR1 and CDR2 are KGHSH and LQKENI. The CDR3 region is CASSPPGGRSHSPLHF. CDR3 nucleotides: TGTGCCAGCTCACCACCGGGTGGGCGAAGTCATTCACCCCTCCACTTT.

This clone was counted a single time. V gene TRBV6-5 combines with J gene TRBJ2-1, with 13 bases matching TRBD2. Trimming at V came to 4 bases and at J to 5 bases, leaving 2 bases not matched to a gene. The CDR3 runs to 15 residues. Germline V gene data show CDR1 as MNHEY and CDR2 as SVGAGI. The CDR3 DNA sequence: TGTGCCAGCAGTTGGGGACTAGCGGGGCACAATGAGCAGTTCTTC. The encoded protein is CASSWGLAGHNEQFF.

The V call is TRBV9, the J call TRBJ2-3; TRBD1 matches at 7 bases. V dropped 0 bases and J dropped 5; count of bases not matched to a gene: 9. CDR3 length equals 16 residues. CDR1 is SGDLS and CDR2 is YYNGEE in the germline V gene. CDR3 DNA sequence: TGTGCCAGCAGCGTAGGGGACAGAGCCTCACAAGATACGCAGTATTTT. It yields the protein CASSVGDRASQDTQYF.

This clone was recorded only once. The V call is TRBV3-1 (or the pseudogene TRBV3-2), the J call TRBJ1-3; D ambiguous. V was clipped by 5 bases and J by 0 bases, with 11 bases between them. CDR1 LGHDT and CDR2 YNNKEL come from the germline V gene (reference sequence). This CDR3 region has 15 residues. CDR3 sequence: CASSTNSRSGNTIYF. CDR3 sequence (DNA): TGTGCCAGCAGCACAAACAGCCGCTCTGGAAACACCATATATTTT.

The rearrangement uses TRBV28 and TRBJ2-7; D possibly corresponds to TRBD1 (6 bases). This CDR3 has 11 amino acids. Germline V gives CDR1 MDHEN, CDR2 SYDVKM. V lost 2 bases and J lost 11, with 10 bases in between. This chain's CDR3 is CASSLKGQKYF. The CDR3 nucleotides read TGTGCCAGCAGTTTAAAGGGACAAAAGTACTTC.

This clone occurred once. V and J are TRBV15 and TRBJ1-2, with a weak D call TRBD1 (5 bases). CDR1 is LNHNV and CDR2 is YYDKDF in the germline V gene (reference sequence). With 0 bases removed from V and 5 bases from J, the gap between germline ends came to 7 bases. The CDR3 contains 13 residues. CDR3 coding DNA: TGTGCCACCAGCAGAGATCAGGGTTATGGCTACACCTTC. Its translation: CATSRDQGYGYTF.

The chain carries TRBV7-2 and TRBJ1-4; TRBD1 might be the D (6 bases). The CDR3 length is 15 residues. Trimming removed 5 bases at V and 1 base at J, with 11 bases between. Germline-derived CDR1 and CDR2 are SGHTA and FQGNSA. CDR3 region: CASSRRGGTNEKLFF. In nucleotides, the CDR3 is TGTGCCAGCAGCCGTAGGGGGGGAACTAATGAAAAACTGTTTTTT.

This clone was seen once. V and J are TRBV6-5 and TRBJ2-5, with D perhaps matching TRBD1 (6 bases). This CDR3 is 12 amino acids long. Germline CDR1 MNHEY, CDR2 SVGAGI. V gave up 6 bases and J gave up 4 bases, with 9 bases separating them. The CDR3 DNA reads TGTGCCAGCAGCGTGACAGGAGAGACCCAGTACTTC. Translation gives CASSVTGETQYF.

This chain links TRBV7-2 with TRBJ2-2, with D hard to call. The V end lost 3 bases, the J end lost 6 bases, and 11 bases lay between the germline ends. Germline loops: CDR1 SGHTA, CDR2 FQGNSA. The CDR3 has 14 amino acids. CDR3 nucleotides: TGTGCCAGCAGCTTTTTAGTACGCGCCGGGGAGCTGTTTTTT. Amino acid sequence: CASSFLVRAGELFF.

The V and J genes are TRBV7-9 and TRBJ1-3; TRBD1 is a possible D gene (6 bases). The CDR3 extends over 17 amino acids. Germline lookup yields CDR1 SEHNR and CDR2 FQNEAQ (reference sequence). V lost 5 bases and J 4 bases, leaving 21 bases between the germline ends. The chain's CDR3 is CASSILWTVDEGNTIYF. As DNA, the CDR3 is TGTGCCAGCAGCATTCTTTGGACAGTCGACGAGGGAAACACCATATATTTT.

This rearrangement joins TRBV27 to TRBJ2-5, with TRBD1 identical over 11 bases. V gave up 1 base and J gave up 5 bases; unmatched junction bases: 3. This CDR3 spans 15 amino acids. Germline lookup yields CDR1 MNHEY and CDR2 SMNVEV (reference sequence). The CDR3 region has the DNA TGTGCCAGCAGTTTATTTGGGACAGGGGGGGAGACCCAGTACTTC. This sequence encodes CASSLFGTGGETQYF.

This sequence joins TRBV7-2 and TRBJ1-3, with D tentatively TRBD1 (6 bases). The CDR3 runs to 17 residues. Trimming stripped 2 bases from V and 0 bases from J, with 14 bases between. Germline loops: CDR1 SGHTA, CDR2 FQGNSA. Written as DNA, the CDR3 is TGTGCCAGCAGCTTAAGATGGGGGGGCTCCTCTGGAAACACCATATATTTT. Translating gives CASSLRWGGSSGNTIYF. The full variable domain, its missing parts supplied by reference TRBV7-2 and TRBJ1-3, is GAGVSQSPSNKVTEKGKDVELRCDPISGHTALYWYRQSLGQGLEFLIYFQGNSAPDKSGLPSDRFSAERTGGSVSTLTIQRTQQEDSAVYLCASSLRWGGSSGNTIYFGEGSWLTVV.

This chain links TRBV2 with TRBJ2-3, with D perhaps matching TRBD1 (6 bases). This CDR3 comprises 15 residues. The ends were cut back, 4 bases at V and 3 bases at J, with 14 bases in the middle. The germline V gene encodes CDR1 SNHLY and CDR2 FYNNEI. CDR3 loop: CASSATGFLTDTQYF. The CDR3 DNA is TGTGCCAGCAGTGCCACAGGGTTTTTGACAGATACGCAGTATTTT.

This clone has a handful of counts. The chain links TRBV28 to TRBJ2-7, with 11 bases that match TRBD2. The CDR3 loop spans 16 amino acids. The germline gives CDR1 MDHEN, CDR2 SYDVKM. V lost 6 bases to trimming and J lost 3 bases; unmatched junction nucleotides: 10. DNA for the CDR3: TGTGCCAGCAGGCTTAGCGGGGGGGCTCCCAACTACGAGCAGTACTTC. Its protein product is CASRLSGGAPNYEQYF.

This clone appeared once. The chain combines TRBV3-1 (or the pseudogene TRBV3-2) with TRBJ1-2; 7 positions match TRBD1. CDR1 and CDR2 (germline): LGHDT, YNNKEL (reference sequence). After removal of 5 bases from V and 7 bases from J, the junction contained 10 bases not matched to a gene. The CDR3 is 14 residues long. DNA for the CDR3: TGTGCCAGCAGCACTCGACAGGGTAAAAGTGGCTACACCTTC. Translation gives CASSTRQGKSGYTF.

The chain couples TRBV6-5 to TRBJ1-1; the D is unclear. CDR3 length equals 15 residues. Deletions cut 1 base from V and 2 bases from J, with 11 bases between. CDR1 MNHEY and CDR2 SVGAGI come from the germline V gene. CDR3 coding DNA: TGTGCCAGCAGTTACTATCAGGCCGCCAACACTGAAGCTTTCTTT. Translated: CASSYYQAANTEAFF.